The 10 T cell receptor beta chains reported below all come from one sample, sequenced in a study of T cells in Graves' hyperthyroidism and ophthalmopathy. Amplified regions were TCR beta CDR3 sequences from RNA transcripts. The HTBI set primed first-round TCR CDR3 RT-PCR. A single record per CDR3 protein comes from TCRdb applying MiXCR to the multiplex PCR reads. The sample has a few hundred thousand distinct CDR3 sequences, approximately 17% seen once. Sequences were obtained from blood. These receptors all stem from a man in his late teens or twenties with Graves' ophthalmopathy.

This clonotype was seen ten or more times. The chain links TRBV6-1 to TRBJ1-1; D not resolved. V was clipped by 2 bases and J by 8 bases, with 9 bases between them. CDR3 length equals 12 residues. Germline V lookup: CDR1 MNHNS, CDR2 SASEGT. CDR3 DNA sequence: TGTGCCAGCAGTGAACTCGTTGGCGAAGCTTTCTTT. It codes for CASSELVGEAFF.

This clonotype was counted ten times or more. This chain links TRBV12-3 or TRBV12-4 with TRBJ1-5; possible D gene TRBD1, 6 bases. This CDR3 spans 12 amino acids. V lost 6 bases and J 9 bases, leaving 12 bases between the germline ends. The CDR3, as DNA: TGTGCCAGCAGGGACAGCCCGGGGCCCCAGCATTTT. This codes for CASRDSPGPQHF.

This clonotype was counted ten times or more. The CDR3 protein is CASSPRGAETQYF. In DNA, the CDR3 is TGTGCCAGCAGCCCGAGGGGGGCAGAGACCCAGTACTTC. The V and J genes are TRBV9 and TRBJ2-5, with D perhaps TRBD1 or TRBD2 (6 bases each). CDR1 is SGDLS, CDR2 YYNGEE, per germline. This CDR3 has 13 residues. V was clipped by 4 bases and J by 4 bases, with 11 bases between them.

This clonotype was seen ten or more times. The chain couples TRBV5-1 to TRBJ2-3; D remains ambiguous. The length of the CDR3 is 12 residues. Germline CDR1 SGHRS, CDR2 YFSETQ. V lost 0 bases and J lost 14, with 13 bases in between. The CDR3 bases are TGCGCCAGCAGCTTGGCGTCCCAACGATTGTATTTT. Protein: CASSLASQRLYF.

This chain joins TRBV27 and TRBJ2-1, with 10 bases matching TRBD2. The CDR3 sequence is 17 residues long. Germline values: CDR1 MNHEY, CDR2 SMNVEV (reference sequence). V lost 5 bases to trimming and J lost 1 base; unmatched junction nucleotides: 8. The CDR3 reads CASSNRISGRSYNEQFF. The CDR3 DNA is TGTGCCAGCAGTAACAGAATTAGCGGGAGGTCCTACAATGAGCAGTTCTTC.

This clonotype was seen ten or more times. The rearrangement uses TRBV20-1 and TRBJ2-3; 7 nucleotides agree with TRBD2. The germline gives CDR1 DFQATT, CDR2 SNEGSKA (reference sequence). Germline trimming cut 0 bases from V and 0 bases from J; bases unmatched to any gene: 6. CDR3 length: 16 residues. The chain's CDR3 is CSAREWGGGSTDTQYF. CDR3 nucleotide sequence: TGCAGTGCTAGAGAGTGGGGCGGGGGAAGCACAGATACGCAGTATTTT.

This clonotype was recorded at least ten times. The V and J genes are TRBV2 and TRBJ1-1; weak D call: TRBD1 (5 bases). Trimming removed 7 bases at V and 3 bases at J, with 12 bases between. Germline V lookup: CDR1 SNHLY, CDR2 FYNNEI. The CDR3 spans 13 residues. CDR3 sequence reads: CASTQGEDTEAFF. The CDR3 DNA is TGTGCCAGCACCCAAGGGGAAGACACTGAAGCTTTCTTT.

This clonotype was seen only a few times. The gene calls are TRBV20-1 and TRBJ1-3, with a weak D call TRBD1 (5 bases). This CDR3 has 14 amino acids. V lost 6 bases and J 3 bases, leaving 15 bases between the germline ends. Germline CDR1 is DFQATT and CDR2 is SNEGSKA (reference sequence). The CDR3 sequence: CSAITGTVGNTIYF. CDR3 sequence (DNA): TGCAGTGCCATAACCGGGACTGTTGGAAACACCATATATTTT.

The chain combines TRBV14 with TRBJ2-1, with 13 positions matching TRBD2. Per the germline V gene, CDR1 is SGHDN and CDR2 is FVKESK. This CDR3 is 15 amino acids long. V lost 0 bases to trimming and J lost 13 bases; unmatched junction nucleotides: 6. CDR3 nucleotide sequence: TGTGCCAGCAGCCAAGATAGGGGGACTAGCGGGGAACAGTTCTTC. Translating gives CASSQDRGTSGEQFF.

There are a few counts of this clonotype. A much larger clone lies one base from this, so it may be a read error. Since no conserved phenylalanine or tryptophan closes the CDR3, a read error is the likely cause. In nucleotides, the CDR3 is TGTGCCAGCTCACCAGGGGATTTGCAGGACACTGAAGCTTTCTCT. Translating gives CASSPGDLQDTEAFS. V gene TRBV18 combines with J gene TRBJ1-1, with D uncertain. CDR1 KGHSH and CDR2 LQKENI come from the germline V gene. V was trimmed by 2 bases and J by 3 bases, leaving 13 bases between them. The CDR3 is 15 amino acids.